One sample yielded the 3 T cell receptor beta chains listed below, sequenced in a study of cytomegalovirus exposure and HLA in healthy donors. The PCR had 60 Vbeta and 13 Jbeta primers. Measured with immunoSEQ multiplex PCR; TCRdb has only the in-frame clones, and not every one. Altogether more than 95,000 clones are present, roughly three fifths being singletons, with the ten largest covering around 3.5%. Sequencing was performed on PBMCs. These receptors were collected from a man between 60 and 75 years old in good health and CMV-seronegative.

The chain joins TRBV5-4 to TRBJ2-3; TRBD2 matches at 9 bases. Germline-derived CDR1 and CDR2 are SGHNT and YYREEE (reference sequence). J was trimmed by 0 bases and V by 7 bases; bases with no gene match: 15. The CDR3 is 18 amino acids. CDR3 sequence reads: CASGGASSGTLSTDTQYF. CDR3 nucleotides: TGTGCCAGCGGGGGGGCGTCTAGCGGGACCCTTAGCACAGATACGCAGTATTTT.

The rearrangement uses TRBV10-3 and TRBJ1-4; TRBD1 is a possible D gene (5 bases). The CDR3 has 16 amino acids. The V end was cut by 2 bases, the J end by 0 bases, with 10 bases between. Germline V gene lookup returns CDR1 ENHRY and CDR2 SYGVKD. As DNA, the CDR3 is TGTGCCATCAGTGAGCTAGGGACTGCAACTAATGAAAAACTGTTTTTT. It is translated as CAISELGTATNEKLFF.

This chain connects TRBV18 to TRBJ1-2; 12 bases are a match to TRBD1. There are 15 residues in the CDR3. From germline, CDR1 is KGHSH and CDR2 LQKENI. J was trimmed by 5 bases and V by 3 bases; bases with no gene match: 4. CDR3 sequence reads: CASSPGDRGRYGYTF. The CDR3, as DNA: TGTGCCAGCTCACCGGGGGACAGGGGGCGTTATGGCTACACCTTC.